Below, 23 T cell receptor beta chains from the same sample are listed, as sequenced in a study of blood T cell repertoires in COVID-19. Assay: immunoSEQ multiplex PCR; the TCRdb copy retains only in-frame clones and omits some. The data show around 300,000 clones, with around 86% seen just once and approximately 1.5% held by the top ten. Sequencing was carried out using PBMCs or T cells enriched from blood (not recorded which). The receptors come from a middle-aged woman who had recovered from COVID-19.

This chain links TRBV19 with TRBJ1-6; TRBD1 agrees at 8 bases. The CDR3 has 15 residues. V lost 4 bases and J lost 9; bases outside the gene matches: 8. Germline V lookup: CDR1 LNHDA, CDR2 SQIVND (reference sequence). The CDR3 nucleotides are TGTGCCAGTAGTAAGGGGACAGGCCCTAGTTCACCCCTCCACTTT. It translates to CASSKGTGPSSPLHF.

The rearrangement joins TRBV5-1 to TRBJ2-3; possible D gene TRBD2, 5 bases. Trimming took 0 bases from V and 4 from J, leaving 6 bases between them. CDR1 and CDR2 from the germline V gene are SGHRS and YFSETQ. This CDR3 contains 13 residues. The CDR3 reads CASSLAGADTQYF. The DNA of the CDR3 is TGCGCCAGCAGCTTGGCCGGGGCAGATACGCAGTATTTT.

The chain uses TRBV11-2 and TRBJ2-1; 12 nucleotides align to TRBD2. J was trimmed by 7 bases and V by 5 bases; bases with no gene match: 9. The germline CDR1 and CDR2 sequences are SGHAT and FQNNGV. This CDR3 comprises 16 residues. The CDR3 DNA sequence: TGTGCCAGCAGCCCTCAACTAGCGGGGGGTCGGAATGAGCAGTTCTTC. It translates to CASSPQLAGGRNEQFF.

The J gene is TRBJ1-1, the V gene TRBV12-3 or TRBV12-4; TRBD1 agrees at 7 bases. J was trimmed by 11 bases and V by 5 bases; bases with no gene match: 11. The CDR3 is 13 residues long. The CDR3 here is CASSREQGLWAFF. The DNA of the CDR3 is TGTGCCAGCAGTCGCGAACAGGGGTTGTGGGCTTTCTTT.

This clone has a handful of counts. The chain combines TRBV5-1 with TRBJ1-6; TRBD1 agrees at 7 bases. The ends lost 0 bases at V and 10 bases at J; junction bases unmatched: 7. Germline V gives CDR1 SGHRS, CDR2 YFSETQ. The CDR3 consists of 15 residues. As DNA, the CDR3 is TGCGCCAGCAGCTTGGATGCAGGGGGTGACTCACCCCTCCACTTT. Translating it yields CASSLDAGGDSPLHF. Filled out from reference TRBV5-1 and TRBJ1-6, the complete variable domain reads KAGVTQTPRYLIKTRGQQVTLSCSPISGHRSVSWYQQTPGQGLQFLFEYFSETQRNKGNFPGRFSGRQFSNSRSEMNVSTLELGDSALYLCASSLDAGGDSPLHFGNGTRLTVT.

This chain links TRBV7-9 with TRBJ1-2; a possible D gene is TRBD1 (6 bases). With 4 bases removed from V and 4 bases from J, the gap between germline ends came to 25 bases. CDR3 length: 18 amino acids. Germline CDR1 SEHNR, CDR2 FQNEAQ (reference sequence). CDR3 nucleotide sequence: TGTGCCAGCAGCTACTATTCAGGGGTGACGGCAAGCCTCTATGGCTACACCTTC. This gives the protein CASSYYSGVTASLYGYTF.

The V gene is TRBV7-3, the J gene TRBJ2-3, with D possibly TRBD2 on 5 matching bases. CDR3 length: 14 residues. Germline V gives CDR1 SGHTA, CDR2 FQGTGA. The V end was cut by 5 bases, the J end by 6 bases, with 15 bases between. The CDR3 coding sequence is TGTGCCAGCAGCCGGGGATTCGATTCGGATACGCAGTATTTT. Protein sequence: CASSRGFDSDTQYF.

CDR3 in amino acids: CASSRDRRNSPLHF. The DNA for the CDR3 is TGTGCCAGCTCAAGAGACAGGCGGAATTCACCCCTCCACTTT. The chain joins TRBV18 to TRBJ1-6, with D perhaps TRBD1 (6 bases). V was clipped by 5 bases and J by 7 bases, with 12 bases between them. The CDR3 has 14 amino acids. Germline V gives CDR1 KGHSH, CDR2 LQKENI. Drawing the rest from reference TRBV18 and TRBJ1-6, the complete variable domain is NAGVMQNPRHLVRRRGQEARLRCSPMKGHSHVYWYRQLPEEGLKFMVYLQKENIIDESGMPKERFSAEFPKEGPSILRIQQVVRGDSAAYFCASSRDRRNSPLHFGNGTRLTVT.

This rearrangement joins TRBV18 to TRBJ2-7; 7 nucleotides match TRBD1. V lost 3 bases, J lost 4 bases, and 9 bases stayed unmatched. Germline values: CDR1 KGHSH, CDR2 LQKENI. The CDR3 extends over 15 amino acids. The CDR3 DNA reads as TGTGCCAGCTCACCGGGACCCCGGACAGGATACGAGCAGTACTTC. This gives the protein CASSPGPRTGYEQYF. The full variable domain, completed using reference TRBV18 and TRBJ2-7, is NAGVMQNPRHLVRRRGQEARLRCSPMKGHSHVYWYRQLPEEGLKFMVYLQKENIIDESGMPKERFSAEFPKEGPSILRIQQVVRGDSAAYFCASSPGPRTGYEQYFGPGTRLTVT.

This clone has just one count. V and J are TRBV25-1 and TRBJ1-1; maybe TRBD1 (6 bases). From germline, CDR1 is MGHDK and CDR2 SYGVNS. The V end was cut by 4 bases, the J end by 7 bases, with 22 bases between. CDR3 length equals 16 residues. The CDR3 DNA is TGTGCCAGCAGTGGTACTACAGGGTTCGGGTTACGTGAAGCTTTCTTT. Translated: CASSGTTGFGLREAFF.

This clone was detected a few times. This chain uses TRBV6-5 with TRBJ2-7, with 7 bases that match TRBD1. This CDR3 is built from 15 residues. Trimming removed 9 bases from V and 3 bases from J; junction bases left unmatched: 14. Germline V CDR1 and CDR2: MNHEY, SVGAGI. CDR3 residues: CASPGPGTANYEQYF. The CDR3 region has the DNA TGTGCCAGTCCTGGGCCGGGGACAGCTAACTACGAGCAGTACTTC.

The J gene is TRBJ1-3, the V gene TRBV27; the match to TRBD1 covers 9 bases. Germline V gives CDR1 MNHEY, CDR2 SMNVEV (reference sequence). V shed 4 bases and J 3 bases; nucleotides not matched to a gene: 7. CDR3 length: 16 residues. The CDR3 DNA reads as TGTGCCAGCAGTTATAGGGGACAGGGTATTGGAAACACCATATATTTT. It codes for CASSYRGQGIGNTIYF.

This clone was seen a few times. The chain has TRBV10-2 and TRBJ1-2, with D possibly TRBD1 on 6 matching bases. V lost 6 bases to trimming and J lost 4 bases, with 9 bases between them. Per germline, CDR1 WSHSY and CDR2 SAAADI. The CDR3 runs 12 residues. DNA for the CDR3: TGCGCCAGCAGAGTGGACAGCTATGGCTACACCTTC. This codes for CASRVDSYGYTF.

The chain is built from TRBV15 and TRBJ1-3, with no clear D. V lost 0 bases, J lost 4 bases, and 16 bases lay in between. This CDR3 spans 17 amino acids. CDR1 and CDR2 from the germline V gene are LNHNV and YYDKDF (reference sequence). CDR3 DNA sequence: TGTGCCACCAGCAGAGATGGCGGGAGACTCTGGGGAAACACCATATATTTT. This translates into CATSRDGGRLWGNTIYF.

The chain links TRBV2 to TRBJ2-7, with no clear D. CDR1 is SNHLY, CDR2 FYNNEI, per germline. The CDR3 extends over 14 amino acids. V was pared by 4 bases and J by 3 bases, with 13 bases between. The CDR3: CASSGWAALYEQYF. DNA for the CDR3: TGTGCCAGCAGTGGGTGGGCAGCTCTCTACGAGCAGTACTTC.

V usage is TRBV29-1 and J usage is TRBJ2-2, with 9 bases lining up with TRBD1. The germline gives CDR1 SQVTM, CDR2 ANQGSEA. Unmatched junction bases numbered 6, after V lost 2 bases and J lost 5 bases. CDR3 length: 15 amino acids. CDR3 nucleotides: TGCAGCGTTGAAAAAGGGGGGACAGGGACCGGGGAGCTGTTTTTT. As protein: CSVEKGGTGTGELFF.

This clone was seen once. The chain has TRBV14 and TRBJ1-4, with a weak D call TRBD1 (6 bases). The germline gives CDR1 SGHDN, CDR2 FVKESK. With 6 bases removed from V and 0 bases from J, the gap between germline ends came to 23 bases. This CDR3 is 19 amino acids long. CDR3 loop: CASRQNQGPTGATNEKLFF. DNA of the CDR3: TGTGCCAGCAGACAAAATCAGGGGCCTACCGGTGCAACTAATGAAAAACTGTTTTTT.

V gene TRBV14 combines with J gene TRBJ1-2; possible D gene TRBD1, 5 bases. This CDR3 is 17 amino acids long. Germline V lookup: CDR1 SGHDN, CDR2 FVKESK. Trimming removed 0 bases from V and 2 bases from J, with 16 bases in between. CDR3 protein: CASSQDRGGTANYGYTF. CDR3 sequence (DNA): TGTGCCAGCAGCCAAGATCGAGGAGGGACGGCGAACTATGGCTACACCTTC.

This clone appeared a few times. The CDR3: CASGLYGGEQFF. In DNA form, the CDR3 reads TGTGCTAGTGGTTTGTACGGGGGTGAGCAGTTCTTC. The rearrangement uses TRBV12-5 and TRBJ2-1; D is perhaps TRBD2 (6 bases). V lost 2 bases and J lost 9, with 8 bases in between. The germline V gene encodes CDR1 LGHNT and CDR2 FRNRAP. This CDR3 region has 12 residues.

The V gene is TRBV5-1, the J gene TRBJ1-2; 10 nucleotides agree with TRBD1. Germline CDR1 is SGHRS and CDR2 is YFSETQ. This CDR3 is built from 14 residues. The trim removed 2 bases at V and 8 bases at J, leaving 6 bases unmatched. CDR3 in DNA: TGCGCCAGCAGCTTTCTGACAGGGGGCGACGGCTACACCTTC. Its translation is CASSFLTGGDGYTF. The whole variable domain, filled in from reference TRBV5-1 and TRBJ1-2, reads KAGVTQTPRYLIKTRGQQVTLSCSPISGHRSVSWYQQTPGQGLQFLFEYFSETQRNKGNFPGRFSGRQFSNSRSEMNVSTLELGDSALYLCASSFLTGGDGYTFGSGTRLTVV.

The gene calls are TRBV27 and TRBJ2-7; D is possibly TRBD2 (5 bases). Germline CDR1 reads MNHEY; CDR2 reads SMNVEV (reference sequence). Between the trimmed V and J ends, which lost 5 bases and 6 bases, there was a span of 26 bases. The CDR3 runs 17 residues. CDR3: CASSPPGHRIPGLEQYF. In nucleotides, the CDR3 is TGTGCCAGCAGTCCCCCTGGGCACCGGATCCCCGGACTCGAGCAGTACTTC.

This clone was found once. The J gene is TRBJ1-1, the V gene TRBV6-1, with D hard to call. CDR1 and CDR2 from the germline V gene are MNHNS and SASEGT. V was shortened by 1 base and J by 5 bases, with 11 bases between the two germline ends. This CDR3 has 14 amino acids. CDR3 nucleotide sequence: TGTGCCAGCAGTGAAGTCGGATCGGGGACTGAAGCTTTCTTT. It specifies CASSEVGSGTEAFF.

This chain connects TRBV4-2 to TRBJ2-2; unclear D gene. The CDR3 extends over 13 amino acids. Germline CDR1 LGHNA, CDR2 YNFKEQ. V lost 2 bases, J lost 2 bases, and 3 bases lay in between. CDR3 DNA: TGTGCCAGCAGCCAAACTAACACCGGGGAGCTGTTTTTT. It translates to CASSQTNTGELFF.